The clone carrying this TCR beta chain was recorded a few times. Primers: 60 Vbeta forward and 13 Jbeta reverse. Sequencing used immunoSEQ multiplex PCR; TCRdb keeps in-frame clones, though not all of them. The sample has 120,000 or so clones, roughly a tenth seen once. These data originate in a study of cytomegalovirus exposure and HLA in healthy donors. Between the trimmed V and J ends, which lost 3 bases and 5 bases, there was a span of 16 bases. In germline, CDR1 is SGHRS, CDR2 YFSETQ. The CDR3 is made up of 15 amino acids. Sequenced material: PBMCs. The clonotype originates from a woman aged 18-30 years in good health and CMV-seropositive. The V and J genes are TRBV5-1 and TRBJ2-3, with D perhaps matching TRBD2 (6 bases). DNA of the CDR3: TGCGCCAGCAGCTCCGAGCCGGGAGCGGGAGATACGCAGTATTTT. Its protein product is CASSSEPGAGDTQYF.